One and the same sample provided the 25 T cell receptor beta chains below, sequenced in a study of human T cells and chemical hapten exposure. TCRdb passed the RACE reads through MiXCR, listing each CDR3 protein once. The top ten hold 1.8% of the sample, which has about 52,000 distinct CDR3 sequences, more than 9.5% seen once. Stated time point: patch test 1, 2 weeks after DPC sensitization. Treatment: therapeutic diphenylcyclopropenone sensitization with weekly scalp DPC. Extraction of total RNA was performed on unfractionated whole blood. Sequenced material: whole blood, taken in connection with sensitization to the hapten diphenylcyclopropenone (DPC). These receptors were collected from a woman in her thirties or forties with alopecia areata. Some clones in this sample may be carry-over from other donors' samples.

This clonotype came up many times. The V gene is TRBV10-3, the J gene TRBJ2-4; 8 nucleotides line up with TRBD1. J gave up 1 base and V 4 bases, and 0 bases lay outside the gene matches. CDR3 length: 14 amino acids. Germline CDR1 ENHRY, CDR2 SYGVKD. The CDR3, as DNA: TGTGCCATCAGTGGACAGGGGGCCAAAAACATTCAGTACTTC. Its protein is CAISGQGAKNIQYF.

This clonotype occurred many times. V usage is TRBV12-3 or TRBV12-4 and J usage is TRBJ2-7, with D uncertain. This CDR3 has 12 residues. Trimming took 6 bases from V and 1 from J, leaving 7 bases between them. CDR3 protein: CASSRLSYEQYF. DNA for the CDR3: TGTGCCAGCAGCCGACTTTCCTACGAGCAGTACTTC.

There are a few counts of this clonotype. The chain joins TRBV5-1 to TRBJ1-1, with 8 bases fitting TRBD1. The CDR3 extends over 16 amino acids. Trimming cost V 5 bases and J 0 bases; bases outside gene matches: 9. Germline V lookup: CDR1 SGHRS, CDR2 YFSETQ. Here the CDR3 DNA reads TGCGCCAGCAGACAGGGACAGGCCTTCATGAACACTGAAGCTTTCTTT. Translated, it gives CASRQGQAFMNTEAFF.

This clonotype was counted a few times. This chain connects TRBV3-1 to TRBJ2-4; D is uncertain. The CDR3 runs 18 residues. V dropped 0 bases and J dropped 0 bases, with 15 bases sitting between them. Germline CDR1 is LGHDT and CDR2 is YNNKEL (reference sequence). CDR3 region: CASSQDLAADLAKNIQYF. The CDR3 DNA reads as TGTGCCAGCAGCCAAGACCTCGCTGCGGACCTAGCCAAAAACATTCAGTACTTC.

The CDR3 protein is CASSLERDYGYTF. The CDR3 nucleotides read TGTGCCAGCAGCTTGGAGCGGGACTATGGCTACACCTTC. The J gene is TRBJ1-2, the V gene TRBV5-4; D gene ambiguous. The CDR3 spans 13 residues. V was shortened by 0 bases and J by 3 bases, with 6 bases between the two germline ends. Germline-derived CDR1 and CDR2 are SGHNT and YYREEE (reference sequence). Combining the CDR3 with reference TRBV5-4 and TRBJ1-2 gives the whole variable domain ETGVTQSPTHLIKTRGQQVTLRCSSQSGHNTVSWYQQALGQGPQFIFQYYREEENGRGNFPPRFSGLQFPNYSSELNVNALELDDSALYLCASSLERDYGYTFGSGTRLTVV.

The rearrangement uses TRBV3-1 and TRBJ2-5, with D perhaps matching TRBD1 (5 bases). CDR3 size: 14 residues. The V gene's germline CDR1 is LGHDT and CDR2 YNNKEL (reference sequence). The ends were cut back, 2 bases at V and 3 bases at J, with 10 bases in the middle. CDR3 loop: CASSQNAREETQYF. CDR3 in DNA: TGTGCCAGCAGCCAAAACGCCAGGGAAGAGACCCAGTACTTC.

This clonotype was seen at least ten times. CDR3 residues: CASSLDSGNGYTF. CDR3 in DNA: TGTGCCAGCAGTTTAGATTCTGGGAATGGCTACACCTTC. This chain links TRBV27 with TRBJ1-2; D is ambiguous. The V gene's germline CDR1 is MNHEY and CDR2 SMNVEV (reference sequence). The CDR3 totals 13 residues. Between the trimmed V and J ends, which lost 2 bases and 6 bases, there was a span of 10 bases.

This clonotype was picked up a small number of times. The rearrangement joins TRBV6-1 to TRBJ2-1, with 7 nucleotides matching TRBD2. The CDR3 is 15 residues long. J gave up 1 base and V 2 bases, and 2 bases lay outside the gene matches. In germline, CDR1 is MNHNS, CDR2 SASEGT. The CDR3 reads CASSELAESYNEQFF. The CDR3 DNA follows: TGTGCCAGCAGTGAACTAGCGGAATCCTACAATGAGCAGTTCTTC.

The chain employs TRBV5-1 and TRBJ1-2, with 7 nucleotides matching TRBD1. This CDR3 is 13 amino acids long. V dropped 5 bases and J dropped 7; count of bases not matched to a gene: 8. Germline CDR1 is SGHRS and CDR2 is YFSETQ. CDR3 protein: CASSLDRIGGYTF. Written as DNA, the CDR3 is TGCGCCAGCAGTCTGGACAGGATCGGTGGCTACACCTTC.

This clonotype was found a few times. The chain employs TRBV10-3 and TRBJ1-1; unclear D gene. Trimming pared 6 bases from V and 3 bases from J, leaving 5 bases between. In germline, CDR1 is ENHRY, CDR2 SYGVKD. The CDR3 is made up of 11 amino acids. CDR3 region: CAISRDTEAFF. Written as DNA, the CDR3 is TGTGCCATCAGCCGGGACACTGAAGCTTTCTTT.

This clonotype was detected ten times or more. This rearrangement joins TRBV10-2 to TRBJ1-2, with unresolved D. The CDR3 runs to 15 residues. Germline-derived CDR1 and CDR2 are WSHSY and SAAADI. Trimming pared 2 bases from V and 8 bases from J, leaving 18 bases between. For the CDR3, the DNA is TGCGCCAGCAGTGAGGGTTCTGCTCGGGCGGAGGGCTACACCTTC. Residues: CASSEGSARAEGYTF.

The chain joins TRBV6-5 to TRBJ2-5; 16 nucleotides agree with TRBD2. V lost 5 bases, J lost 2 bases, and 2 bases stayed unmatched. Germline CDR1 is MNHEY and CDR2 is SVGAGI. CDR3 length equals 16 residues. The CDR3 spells CASSLGLAGGQETQYF. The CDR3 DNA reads TGTGCCAGCAGTCTGGGACTAGCGGGAGGGCAAGAGACCCAGTACTTC.

CDR3 sequence: CASSDWRTSGGRDTQYF. The CDR3 coding sequence is TGTGCCAGCAGTGATTGGAGGACTAGCGGGGGGAGAGATACGCAGTATTTT. The chain links TRBV6-1 to TRBJ2-3; TRBD2 aligns across 14 bases. CDR3 length: 17 amino acids. The germline V gene encodes CDR1 MNHNS and CDR2 SASEGT. Trimming at V came to 3 bases and at J to 5 bases, leaving 7 bases not matched to a gene.

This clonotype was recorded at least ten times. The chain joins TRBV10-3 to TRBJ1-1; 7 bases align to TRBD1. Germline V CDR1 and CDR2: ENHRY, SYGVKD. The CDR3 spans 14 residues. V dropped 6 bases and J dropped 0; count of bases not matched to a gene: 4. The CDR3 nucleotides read TGTGCCATCAGCCGGACAGGATTGAACACTGAAGCTTTCTTT. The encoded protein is CAISRTGLNTEAFF.

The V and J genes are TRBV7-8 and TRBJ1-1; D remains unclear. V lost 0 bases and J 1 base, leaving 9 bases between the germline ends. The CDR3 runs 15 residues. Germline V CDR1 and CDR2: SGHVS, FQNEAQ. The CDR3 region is CASSLAEFPNTEAFF. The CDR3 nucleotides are TGTGCCAGCAGCTTAGCGGAATTTCCGAACACTGAAGCTTTCTTT.

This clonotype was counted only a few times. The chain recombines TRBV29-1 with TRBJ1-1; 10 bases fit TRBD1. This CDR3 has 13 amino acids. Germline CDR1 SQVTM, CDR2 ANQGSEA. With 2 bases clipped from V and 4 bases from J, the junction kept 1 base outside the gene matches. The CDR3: CSVERTGGTEAFF. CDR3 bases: TGCAGCGTTGAAAGGACAGGGGGCACTGAAGCTTTCTTT.

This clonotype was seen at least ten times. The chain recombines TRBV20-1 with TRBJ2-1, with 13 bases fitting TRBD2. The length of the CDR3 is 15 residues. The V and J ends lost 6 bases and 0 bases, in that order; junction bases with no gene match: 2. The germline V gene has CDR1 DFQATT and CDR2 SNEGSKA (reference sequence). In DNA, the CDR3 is TGCAGTGCCCGGACTAGCGGGAGCTCCTACAATGAGCAGTTCTTC. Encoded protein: CSARTSGSSYNEQFF.

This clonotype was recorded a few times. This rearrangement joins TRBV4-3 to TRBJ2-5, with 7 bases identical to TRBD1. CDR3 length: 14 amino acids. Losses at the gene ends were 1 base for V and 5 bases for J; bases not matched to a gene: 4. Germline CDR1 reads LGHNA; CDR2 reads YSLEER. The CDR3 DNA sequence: TGCGCCAGCAGCCAAGGGCAGGGGGTCGAGACCCAGTACTTC. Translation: CASSQGQGVETQYF.

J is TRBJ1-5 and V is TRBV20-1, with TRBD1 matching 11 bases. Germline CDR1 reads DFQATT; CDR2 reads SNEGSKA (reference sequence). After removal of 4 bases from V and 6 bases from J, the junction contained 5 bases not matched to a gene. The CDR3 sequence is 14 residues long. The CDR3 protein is CSATRTGGIQPQHF. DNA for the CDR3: TGCAGTGCTACCAGGACAGGGGGCATTCAGCCCCAGCATTTT.

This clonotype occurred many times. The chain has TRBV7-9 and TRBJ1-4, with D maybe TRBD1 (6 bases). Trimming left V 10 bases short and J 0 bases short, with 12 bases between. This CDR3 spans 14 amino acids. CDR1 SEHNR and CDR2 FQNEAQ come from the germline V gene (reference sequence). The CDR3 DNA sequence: TGTGCCACCAGGGGAATTGCAACTAATGAAAAACTGTTTTTT. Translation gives CATRGIATNEKLFF.

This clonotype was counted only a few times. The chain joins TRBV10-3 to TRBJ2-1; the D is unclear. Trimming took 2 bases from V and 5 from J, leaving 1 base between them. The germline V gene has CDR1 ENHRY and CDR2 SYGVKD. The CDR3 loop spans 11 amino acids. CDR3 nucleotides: TGTGCCATCAGTGAGAACAATGAGCAGTTCTTC. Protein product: CAISENNEQFF.

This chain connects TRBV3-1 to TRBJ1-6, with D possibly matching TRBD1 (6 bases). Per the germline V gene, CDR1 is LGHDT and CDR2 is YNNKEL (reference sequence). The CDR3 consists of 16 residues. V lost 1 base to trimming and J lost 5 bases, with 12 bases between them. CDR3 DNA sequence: TGTGCCAGCAGCCAAGCAGGGGCGCAGGATAATTCACCCCTCCACTTT. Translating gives CASSQAGAQDNSPLHF.

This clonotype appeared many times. CDR3 sequence (DNA): TGTGCCAGCAGCCTGGAACAGGCTAACTATGGCTACACCTTC. As protein: CASSLEQANYGYTF. The rearrangement joins TRBV5-4 to TRBJ1-2; perhaps TRBD1 as D (5 bases). Trimming took 4 bases from V and 0 from J, leaving 10 bases between them. The CDR3 spans 14 residues. CDR1 and CDR2 (germline): SGHNT, YYREEE (reference sequence).

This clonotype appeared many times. CDR3 nucleotide sequence: TGTGCCAGCAGTACTTCCTTCCTCAGCGGGACAGACTCTTTCACAGATACGCAGTATTTT. The encoded protein is CASSTSFLSGTDSFTDTQYF. The chain links TRBV7-9 to TRBJ2-3; D tentatively reads TRBD1 or TRBD2 (7 bases each). Trimming pared 6 bases from V and 2 bases from J, leaving 30 bases between. The CDR3 is 20 amino acids. Germline CDR1 and CDR2: SEHNR and FQNEAQ (reference sequence).

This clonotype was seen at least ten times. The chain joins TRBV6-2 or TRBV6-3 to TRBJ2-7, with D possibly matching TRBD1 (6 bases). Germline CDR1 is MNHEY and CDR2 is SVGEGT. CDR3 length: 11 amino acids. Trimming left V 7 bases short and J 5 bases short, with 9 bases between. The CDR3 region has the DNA TGTGCCAGCACCCACAGGGACGAGCAGTACTTC. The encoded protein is CASTHRDEQYF.